These T cell receptor beta chains were read from a single sample in a study of blood T cell repertoires in COVID-19. Sequenced by immunoSEQ multiplex PCR; TCRdb stores in-frame clones only, minus some. The sample includes 100,000 or so clones, 80% to 90% seen only once; the top ten take over 8.5%. The sequenced sample consisted of peripheral blood. These receptors were obtained from a woman aged 70-85 years with acute or convalescent COVID-19. The CDR3 runs from the conserved cysteine through the conserved F or W. The order of the fields is clone size, J gene, CDR3 length, D gene, V gene, CDR3 DNA, CDR3 protein. A D gene is named only where the DNA matches it firmly. Expanded clones are given a class, and other clones once, few, many or no size at all.

size: -
J: TRBJ1-2
length: 15
D: -
V: TRBV19
DNA: TGTGCCAGTAGTATAGCGGCGGGGGGCGCTTATGGCTACACCTTC
CDR3: CASSIAAGGAYGYTF

size: -
J: TRBJ2-2
length: 17
D: TRBD1
V: TRBV3-1/TRBV3-2
DNA: TGTGCCAGCAGCCAAGATCTGGGGGACAGGAACACCGGGGAGCTGTTTTTT
CDR3: CASSQDLGDRNTGELFF

size: many
J: TRBJ1-1
length: 14
D: -
V: TRBV4-1
DNA: TGCGCCAGCAGCCAGCGACAGATGAACACTGAAGCTTTCTTT
CDR3: CASSQRQMNTEAFF

size: -
J: TRBJ2-3
length: 16
D: TRBD2
V: TRBV19
DNA: TGTGCCAGTACCAGGGAGGGCACGCCTAGCACAGATACGCAGTATTTT
CDR3: CASTREGTPSTDTQYF

size: -
J: TRBJ2-3
length: 16
D: -
V: TRBV5-1
DNA: TGCGCCAGCAGCTTGGTTGCGGGACGGAGCACAGATACGCAGTATTTT
CDR3: CASSLVAGRSTDTQYF

size: -
J: TRBJ2-7
length: 14
D: TRBD2
V: TRBV19
DNA: TGTGCCAGTAGTATATCCGGGGGGGCCTACGAGCAGTACTTC
CDR3: CASSISGGAYEQYF

size: -
J: TRBJ2-1
length: 15
D: TRBD2
V: TRBV11-2
DNA: TGTGCCAGCAGCCAGAAGCGGGAGGGGCGCAATGAGCAGTTCTTC
CDR3: CASSQKREGRNEQFF

size: -
J: TRBJ2-3
length: 16
D: TRBD2
V: TRBV19
DNA: TGTGCCAGTAGTATGTCGCTAGCGGGGAACGCAGATACGCAGTATTTT
CDR3: CASSMSLAGNADTQYF

size: -
J: TRBJ1-2
length: 14
D: -
V: TRBV6-1
DNA: TGTGCCAGCAGTGACAGGGTTAGTGCGCGAGGCTACACCTTC
CDR3: CASSDRVSARGYTF

size: -
J: TRBJ2-3
length: 16
D: TRBD2
V: TRBV10-3
DNA: TGTGCCATCAGTGGGGGTAGCGGGGGGGTTGGAGATACGCAGTATTTT
CDR3: CAISGGSGGVGDTQYF

size: -
J: TRBJ2-3
length: 15
D: TRBD2
V: TRBV6-5
DNA: TGTGCCAGCAGTTGGGACTACCGGGAGAAAGATACGCAGTATTTT
CDR3: CASSWDYREKDTQYF

size: -
J: TRBJ2-6
length: 18
D: TRBD2
V: TRBV11-2
DNA: TGTGCCAGCCGCCGGTCACTAGCGGGGGCCTCAAGGGCCAACGTCCTGACTTTC
CDR3: CASRRSLAGASRANVLTF

size: -
J: TRBJ1-2
length: 14
D: -
V: TRBV7-8
DNA: TGTGCCAGCAGCCCCCGGGACACTAACTATGGCTACACCTTC
CDR3: CASSPRDTNYGYTF

size: -
J: TRBJ1-5
length: 17
D: TRBD1
V: TRBV2
DNA: TGTGCCAGCAGTGAAGTGCATAGGGGGCATAGCAATCAGCCCCAGCATTTT
CDR3: CASSEVHRGHSNQPQHF

size: -
J: TRBJ1-6
length: 16
D: TRBD1
V: TRBV5-8
DNA: TGTGCCAGCAGCTACCCCGGACAGGGAATGAATTCACCCCTCCACTTT
CDR3: CASSYPGQGMNSPLHF

size: medium-sized
J: TRBJ1-6
length: 15
D: -
V: TRBV9
DNA: TGTGCCAGCAGCGTAGCGGGGAACGTAAATTCACCCCTCCACTTT
CDR3: CASSVAGNVNSPLHF

size: -
J: TRBJ2-5
length: 15
D: TRBD1
V: TRBV5-6
DNA: TGTGCCAGCAGCCCGGAACAGGGGGGTCAAGAGACCCAGTACTTC
CDR3: CASSPEQGGQETQYF

size: -
J: TRBJ2-3
length: 14
D: -
V: TRBV5-4
DNA: TGTGCCAGCAGCCCGAGCACCAGCACAGATACGCAGTATTTT
CDR3: CASSPSTSTDTQYF

size: few
J: TRBJ2-5
length: 14
D: TRBD2
V: TRBV2
DNA: TGTGCCAGCAGTGGCCTGCGGGAGGGAAAGACCCAGTACTTC
CDR3: CASSGLREGKTQYF

size: -
J: TRBJ2-3
length: 16
D: TRBD1
V: TRBV28
DNA: TGTGCCAGCAGCTCCTTGGGACAGGGGAAGACAGATACGCAGTATTTT
CDR3: CASSSLGQGKTDTQYF

size: -
J: TRBJ2-1
length: 14
D: -
V: TRBV5-4
DNA: TGTGCCAGCAGCTTGGGGGGGCGGTACAATGAGCAGTTCTTC
CDR3: CASSLGGRYNEQFF

size: -
J: TRBJ1-5
length: 14
D: -
V: TRBV10-2
DNA: TGCGCCAGCAGTGAGTCGGGCCTCAATCAGCCCCAGCATTTT
CDR3: CASSESGLNQPQHF

size: -
J: TRBJ2-3
length: 14
D: TRBD2
V: TRBV5-1
DNA: TGCGCCTCACGACTAGCACTTGGCACAGATACGCAGTATTTT
CDR3: CASRLALGTDTQYF

size: -
J: TRBJ2-7
length: 14
D: -
V: TRBV28
DNA: TGTGCCAGCAGTTCCCCCGGGACACTCTACGAGCAGTACTTC
CDR3: CASSSPGTLYEQYF

size: -
J: TRBJ2-1
length: 16
D: TRBD2
V: TRBV3-1/TRBV3-2
DNA: TGTGCCAGCAGCCAAGGTCTAGCGGGGGGGCTCAATGAGCAGTTCTTC
CDR3: CASSQGLAGGLNEQFF

size: once
J: TRBJ1-5
length: 17
D: -
V: TRBV7-8
DNA: TGTGCCAGCAGCTTCCGGGAGTCCACTTATAGCAATCAGCCCCAGCATTTT
CDR3: CASSFRESTYSNQPQHF

size: -
J: TRBJ2-7
length: 13
D: -
V: TRBV4-3
DNA: TGCGCCAGCAGCCAAGAGGGCAGGGGCGAGCAGTACTTC
CDR3: CASSQEGRGEQYF

size: few
J: TRBJ1-4
length: 16
D: -
V: TRBV6-2/TRBV6-3
DNA: TGTGCCAGCAGCCCGGACACAGGTGCAACTAATGAAAAACTGTTTTTT
CDR3: CASSPDTGATNEKLFF

size: few
J: TRBJ1-2
length: 15
D: -
V: TRBV5-8
DNA: TGTGCCAGCAGCGCGGCCCCCGGAGGCGGGTGGGGCTACACCTTC
CDR3: CASSAAPGGGWGYTF

size: -
J: TRBJ2-5
length: 15
D: TRBD1
V: TRBV11-2
DNA: TGTGCCAGCAGCTTTCAGGGGGCTACACAAGAGACCCAGTACTTC
CDR3: CASSFQGATQETQYF

size: -
J: TRBJ2-7
length: 15
D: TRBD2
V: TRBV6-2/TRBV6-3
DNA: TGTGCCAGCAGTTACGAGGGGACTAGCGGGAGCGAGCAGTACTTC
CDR3: CASSYEGTSGSEQYF

size: -
J: TRBJ2-7
length: 13
D: TRBD1
V: TRBV5-1
DNA: TGCGCCAGCAGCTATACAGGGGAGTGGGAGCAGTACTTC
CDR3: CASSYTGEWEQYF